This section outlines one T cell receptor beta chain sequence together with its context. One entry per CDR3 protein, without DNA, is what TCRdb gives after re-calling the 5' RACE reads. The sample holds about 20,000 distinct CDR3 sequences. The sample originates from a study of T cells expressing NK-cell markers. The sample comprised blood T cells: a sorted CD56 or NKG2C T cell subset, CD4+ or CD8+ T cells, or bulk PBMC T cells (not recorded which). This TCR came from a man aged 18-75 years in good health.

The CDR3 protein is CASSPPTGEGSNQPQHF. The chain recombines TRBV6-2 or TRBV6-3 with TRBJ1-5; TCRdb indicates TRBD1, and absent DNA this call remains unverified. The CDR3 is made up of 17 amino acids. From germline, CDR1 is MNHEY and CDR2 SVGEGT.